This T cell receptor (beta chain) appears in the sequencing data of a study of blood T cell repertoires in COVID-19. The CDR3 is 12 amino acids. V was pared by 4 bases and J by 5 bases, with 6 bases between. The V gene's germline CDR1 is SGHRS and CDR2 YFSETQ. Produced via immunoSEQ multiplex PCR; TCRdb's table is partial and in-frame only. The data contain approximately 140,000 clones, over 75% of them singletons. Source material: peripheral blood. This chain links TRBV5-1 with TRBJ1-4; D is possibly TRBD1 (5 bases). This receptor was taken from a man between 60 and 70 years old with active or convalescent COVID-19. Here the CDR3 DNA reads TGCGCCAGCAGCGCAGGGAATGAAAAACTGTTTTTT. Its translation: CASSAGNEKLFF.